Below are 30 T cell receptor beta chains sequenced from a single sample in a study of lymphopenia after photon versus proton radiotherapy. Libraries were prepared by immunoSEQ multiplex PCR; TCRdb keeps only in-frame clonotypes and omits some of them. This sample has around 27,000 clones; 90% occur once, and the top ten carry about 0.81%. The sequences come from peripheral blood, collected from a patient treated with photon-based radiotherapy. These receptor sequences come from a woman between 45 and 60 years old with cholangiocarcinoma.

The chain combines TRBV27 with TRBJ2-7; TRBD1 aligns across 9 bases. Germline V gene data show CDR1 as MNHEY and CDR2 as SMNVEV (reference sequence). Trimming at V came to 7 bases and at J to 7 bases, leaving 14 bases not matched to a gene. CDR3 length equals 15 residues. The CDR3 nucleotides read TGTGCCAGCACCAGGGGACAGGGAGGGGAAAGGGAGCAGTACTTC. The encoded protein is CASTRGQGGEREQYF.

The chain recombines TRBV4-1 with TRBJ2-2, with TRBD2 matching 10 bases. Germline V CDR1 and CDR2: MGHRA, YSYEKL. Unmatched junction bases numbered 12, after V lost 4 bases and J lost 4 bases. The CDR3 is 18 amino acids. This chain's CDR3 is CASSPGVLAGVVTGELFF. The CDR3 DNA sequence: TGCGCCAGCAGCCCAGGAGTTCTAGCGGGGGTAGTCACCGGGGAGCTGTTTTTT.

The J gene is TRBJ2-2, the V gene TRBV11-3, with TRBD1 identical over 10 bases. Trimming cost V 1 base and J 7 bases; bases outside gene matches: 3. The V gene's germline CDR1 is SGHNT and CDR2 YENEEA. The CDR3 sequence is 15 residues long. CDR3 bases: TGTGCCAGCAGCTTAGGACAGGGGGCGAACGGGGAGCTGTTTTTT. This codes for CASSLGQGANGELFF.

The CDR3 reads CSTGTGVGYTF. The DNA for the CDR3 is TGCAGCACAGGGACAGGGGTAGGCTACACCTTC. V usage is TRBV29-1 and J usage is TRBJ1-2; 10 bases fit TRBD1. This CDR3 has 11 amino acids. Germline V gene sequence: CDR1 SQVTM, CDR2 ANQGSEA. J gave up 8 bases and V 8 bases, and 5 bases lay outside the gene matches.

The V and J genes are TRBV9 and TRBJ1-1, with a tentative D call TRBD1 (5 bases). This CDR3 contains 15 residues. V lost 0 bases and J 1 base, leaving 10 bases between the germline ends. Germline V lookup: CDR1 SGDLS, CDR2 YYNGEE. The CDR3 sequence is CASSVVGAGNTEAFF. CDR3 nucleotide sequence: TGTGCCAGCAGCGTAGTCGGGGCTGGGAACACTGAAGCTTTCTTT.

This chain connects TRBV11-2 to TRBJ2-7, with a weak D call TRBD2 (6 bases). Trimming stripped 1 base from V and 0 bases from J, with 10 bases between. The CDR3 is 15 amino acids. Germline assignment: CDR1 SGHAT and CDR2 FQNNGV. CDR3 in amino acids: CASSLVAGSSYEQYF. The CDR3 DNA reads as TGTGCCAGCAGCTTAGTTGCCGGGAGCTCCTACGAGCAGTACTTC.

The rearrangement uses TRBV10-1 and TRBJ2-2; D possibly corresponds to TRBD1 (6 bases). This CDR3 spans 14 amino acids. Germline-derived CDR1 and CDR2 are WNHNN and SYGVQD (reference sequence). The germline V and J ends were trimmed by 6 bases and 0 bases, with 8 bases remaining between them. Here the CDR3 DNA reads TGCGCCAGCAGGGACAGCCCGAACACCGGGGAGCTGTTTTTT. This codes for CASRDSPNTGELFF.

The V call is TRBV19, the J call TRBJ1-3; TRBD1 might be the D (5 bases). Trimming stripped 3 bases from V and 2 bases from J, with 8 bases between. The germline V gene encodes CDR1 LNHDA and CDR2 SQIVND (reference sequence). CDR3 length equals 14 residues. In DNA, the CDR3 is TGTGCCAGTAGTATCCGGGGGACTGGAAACACCATATATTTT. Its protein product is CASSIRGTGNTIYF.

The CDR3 here is CASSARDRDTEAFF. CDR3 DNA: TGTGCCAGCAGCGCGCGGGACAGGGACACTGAAGCTTTCTTT. The gene calls are TRBV5-4 and TRBJ1-1; TRBD1 aligns across 9 bases. The germline V gene encodes CDR1 SGHNT and CDR2 YYREEE (reference sequence). The CDR3 extends over 14 amino acids. J gave up 3 bases and V 4 bases, and 4 bases lay outside the gene matches.

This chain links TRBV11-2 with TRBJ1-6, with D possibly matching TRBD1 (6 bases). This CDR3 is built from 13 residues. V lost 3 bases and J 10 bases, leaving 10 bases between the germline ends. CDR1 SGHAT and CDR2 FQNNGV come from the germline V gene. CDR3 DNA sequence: TGTGCCAGCAGCTTCAGGGGAAAATCACCCCTCCACTTT. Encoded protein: CASSFRGKSPLHF.

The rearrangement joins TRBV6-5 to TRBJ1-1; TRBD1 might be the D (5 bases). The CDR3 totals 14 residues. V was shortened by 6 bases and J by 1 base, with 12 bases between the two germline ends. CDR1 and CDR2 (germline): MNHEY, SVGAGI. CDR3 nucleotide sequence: TGTGCCAGCAGAAAAGGGGAGGGGAACACTGAAGCTTTCTTT. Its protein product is CASRKGEGNTEAFF.

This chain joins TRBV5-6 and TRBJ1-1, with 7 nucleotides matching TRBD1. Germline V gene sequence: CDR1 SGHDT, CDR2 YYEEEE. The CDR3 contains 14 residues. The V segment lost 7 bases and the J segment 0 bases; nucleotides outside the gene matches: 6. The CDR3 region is CASGRGQLNTEAFF. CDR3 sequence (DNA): TGTGCCAGCGGTAGGGGACAGTTGAACACTGAAGCTTTCTTT. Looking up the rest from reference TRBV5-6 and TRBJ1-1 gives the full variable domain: DAGVTQSPTHLIKTRGQQVTLRCSPKSGHDTVSWYQQALGQGPQFIFQYYEEEERQRGNFPDRFSGHQFPNYSSELNVNALLLGDSALYLCASGRGQLNTEAFFGQGTRLTVV.

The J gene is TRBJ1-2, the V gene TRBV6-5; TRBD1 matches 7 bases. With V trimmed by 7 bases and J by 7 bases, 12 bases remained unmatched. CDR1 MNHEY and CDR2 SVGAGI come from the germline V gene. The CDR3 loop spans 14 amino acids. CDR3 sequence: CASTPAPGGSGYTF. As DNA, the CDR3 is TGTGCCAGCACTCCCGCCCCAGGGGGTTCTGGCTACACCTTC.

CDR3 nucleotides: TGTGCCATCACGACAGATATTAACTATGGCTACACCTTC. It encodes CAITTDINYGYTF. The V and J genes are TRBV10-3 and TRBJ1-2; TRBD1 is a possible D gene (5 bases). V lost 7 bases, J lost 1 base, and 10 bases lay in between. The CDR3 runs 13 residues. Germline lookup yields CDR1 ENHRY and CDR2 SYGVKD.

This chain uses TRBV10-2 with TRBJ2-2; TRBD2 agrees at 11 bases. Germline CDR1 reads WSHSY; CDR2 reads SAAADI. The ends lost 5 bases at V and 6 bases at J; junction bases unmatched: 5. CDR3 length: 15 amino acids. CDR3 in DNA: TGCGCCAGCAGTTCACGACTAGCGGGGTCCGGGGAGCTGTTTTTT. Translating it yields CASSSRLAGSGELFF.

The CDR3 region has the DNA TGCAGCGTTGAATGCCCAGGGGAAGAGACCCAGTACTTC. Its translation: CSVECPGEETQYF. The V call is TRBV29-1, the J call TRBJ2-5, with D perhaps TRBD1 (6 bases). CDR1 and CDR2 (germline): SQVTM, ANQGSEA. The CDR3 spans 13 residues. Trimming took off 2 bases at V and 3 bases at J, with 10 bases between the two ends.

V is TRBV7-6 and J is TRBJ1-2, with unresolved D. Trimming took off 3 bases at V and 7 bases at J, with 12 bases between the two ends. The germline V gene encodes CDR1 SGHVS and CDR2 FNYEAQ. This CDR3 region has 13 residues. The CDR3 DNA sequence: TGTGCCAGCAGCTTTATTGGCTTCGGTGGCTACACCTTC. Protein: CASSFIGFGGYTF.

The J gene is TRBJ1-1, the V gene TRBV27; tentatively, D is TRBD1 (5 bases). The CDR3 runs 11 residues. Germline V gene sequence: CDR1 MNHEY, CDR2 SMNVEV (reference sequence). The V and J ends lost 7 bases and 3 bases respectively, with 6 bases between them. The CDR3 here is CASTGHTEAFF. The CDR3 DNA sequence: TGTGCCAGCACGGGACACACTGAAGCTTTCTTT.

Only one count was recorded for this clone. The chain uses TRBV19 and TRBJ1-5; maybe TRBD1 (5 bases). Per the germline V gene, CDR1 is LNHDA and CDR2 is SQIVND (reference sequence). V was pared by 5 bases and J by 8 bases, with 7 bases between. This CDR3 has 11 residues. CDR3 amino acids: CASSGGEPQHF. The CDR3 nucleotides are TGTGCCAGTAGTGGGGGGGAGCCCCAGCATTTT. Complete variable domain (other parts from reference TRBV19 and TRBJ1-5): DGGITQSPKYLFRKEGQNVTLSCEQNLNHDAMYWYRQDPGQGLRLIYYSQIVNDFQKGDIAEGYSVSREKKESFPLTVTSAQKNPTAFYLCASSGGEPQHFGDGTRLSIL.

CDR3 sequence reads: CATLRAGSFGGYTF. The CDR3 DNA sequence: TGTGCCACCCTCCGGGCAGGGTCCTTCGGTGGCTACACCTTC. J is TRBJ1-2 and V is TRBV19; D might be TRBD1 (5 bases). Germline-derived CDR1 and CDR2 are LNHDA and SQIVND (reference sequence). V lost 10 bases, J lost 7 bases, and 22 bases lay in between. The length of the CDR3 is 14 residues.

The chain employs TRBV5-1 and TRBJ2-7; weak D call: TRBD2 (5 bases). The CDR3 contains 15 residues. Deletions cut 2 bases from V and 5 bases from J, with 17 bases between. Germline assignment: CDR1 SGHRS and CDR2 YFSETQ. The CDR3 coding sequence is TGCGCCAGCAGCTTCGGACTCCTGCCGGAGAACGAGCAGTACTTC. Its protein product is CASSFGLLPENEQYF.

The DNA for the CDR3 is TGCGCCAGCAGTCGCTGGAGGGAAGCCGAGCAGTACTTC. Amino acids: CASSRWREAEQYF. The chain has TRBV10-1 and TRBJ2-7; D is possibly TRBD2 (6 bases). Germline V lookup: CDR1 WNHNN, CDR2 SYGVQD (reference sequence). Trimming removed 5 bases from V and 6 bases from J, with 14 bases in between. The CDR3 is made up of 13 amino acids.

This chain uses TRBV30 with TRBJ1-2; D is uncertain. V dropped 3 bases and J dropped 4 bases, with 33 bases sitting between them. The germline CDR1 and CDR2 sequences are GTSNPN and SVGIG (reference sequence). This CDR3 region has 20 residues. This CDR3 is CAWSDYHWGQSGKRSYGYTF. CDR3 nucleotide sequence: TGTGCCTGGAGCGACTATCACTGGGGTCAGTCTGGGAAGAGGTCCTATGGCTACACCTTC.

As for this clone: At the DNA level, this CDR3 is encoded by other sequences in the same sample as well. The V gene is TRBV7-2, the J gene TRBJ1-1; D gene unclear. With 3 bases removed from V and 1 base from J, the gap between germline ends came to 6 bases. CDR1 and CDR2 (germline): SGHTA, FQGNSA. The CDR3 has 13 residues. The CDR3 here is CASSFSRNTEAFF. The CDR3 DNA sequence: TGTGCCAGCAGCTTCAGCAGGAACACTGAAGCTTTCTTT.

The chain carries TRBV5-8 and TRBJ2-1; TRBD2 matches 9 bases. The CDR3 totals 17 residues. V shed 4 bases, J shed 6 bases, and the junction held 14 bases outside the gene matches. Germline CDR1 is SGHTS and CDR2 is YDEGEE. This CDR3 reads CASSVIQGTSIVNEQFF. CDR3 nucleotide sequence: TGTGCCAGCAGCGTAATCCAGGGGACTAGCATTGTCAATGAGCAGTTCTTC.

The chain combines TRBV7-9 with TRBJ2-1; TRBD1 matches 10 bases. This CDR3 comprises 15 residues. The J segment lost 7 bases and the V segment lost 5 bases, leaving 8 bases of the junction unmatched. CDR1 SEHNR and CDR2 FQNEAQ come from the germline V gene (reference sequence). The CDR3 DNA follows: TGTGCCAGCAGCACCGACAGGGGGCGGGTTAATGAGCAGTTCTTC. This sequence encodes CASSTDRGRVNEQFF.

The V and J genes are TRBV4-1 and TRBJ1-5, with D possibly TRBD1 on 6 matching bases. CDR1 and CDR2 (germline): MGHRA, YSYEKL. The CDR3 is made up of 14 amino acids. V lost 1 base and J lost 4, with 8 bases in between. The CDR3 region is CASSQAGANQPQHF. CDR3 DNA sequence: TGCGCCAGCAGCCAAGCAGGGGCTAATCAGCCCCAGCATTTT.

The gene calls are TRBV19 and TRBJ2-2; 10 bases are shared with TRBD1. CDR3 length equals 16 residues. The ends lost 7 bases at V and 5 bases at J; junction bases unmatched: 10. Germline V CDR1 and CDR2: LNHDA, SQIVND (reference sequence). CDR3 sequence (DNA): TGTGCCAGTAAAGAGGGGACAGGGGAGGGGACCGGGGAGCTGTTTTTT. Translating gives CASKEGTGEGTGELFF.

The chain's CDR3 is CASRPQGAFNYGYTF. In DNA, the CDR3 is TGTGCCAGCAGGCCCCAGGGGGCCTTTAACTATGGCTACACCTTC. V and J are TRBV7-9 and TRBJ1-2; the match to TRBD1 covers 8 bases. Germline loops: CDR1 SEHNR, CDR2 FQNEAQ (reference sequence). The CDR3 sequence is 15 residues long. J lost 1 base, V lost 6 bases, and 7 bases had no gene match.

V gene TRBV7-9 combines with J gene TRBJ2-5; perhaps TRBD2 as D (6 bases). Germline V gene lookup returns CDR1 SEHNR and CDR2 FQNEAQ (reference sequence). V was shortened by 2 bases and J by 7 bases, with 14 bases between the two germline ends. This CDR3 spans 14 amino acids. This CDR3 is CASSLILAPGTQYF. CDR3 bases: TGTGCCAGCAGCTTAATACTAGCTCCAGGGACCCAGTACTTC.